The entry that follows covers one T cell receptor (beta chain) sequence. Its antigen is undetermined. This sample stems from a study of beta chain features in type 1 diabetes. Overall study: All samples combined gave 107,917,701 sorted cells for examination.

Study observations and caveats: Lower insertion and higher deletion counts appeared at VDJ junctions in type 1 diabetes patients.

Expressed TCRB transcripts were sequenced because the isolated RNA had all been reverse transcribed beforehand. Profiling relied on immunoSEQ multiplex PCR, and the TCRdb table lists in-frame clones only, not all of them. The sample has just over 150,000 clones; approximately 12% are singletons. Using CD45RO/CCR7/CD25/CD127/CD95/CD27, CD4+ naive, central memory, regulatory and stem cell-like memory cells were sorted. Each of the sorted populations had a purity greater than 98%. This TCR came from a man between 18 and 35 years old in good health. The specimen sequenced was central memory CD4+ T cells from blood.

The CDR3 sequence: CAWRQLRTVQETQYF. The CDR3 bases are TGTGCCTGGAGACAGTTACGGACGGTGCAAGAGACCCAGTACTTC. The rearrangement uses TRBV30 and TRBJ2-5; D unresolved. There are 15 residues in the CDR3. Germline lookup yields CDR1 GTSNPN and CDR2 SVGIG (reference sequence). The germline V and J ends were trimmed by 3 bases and 2 bases, with 16 bases remaining between them.